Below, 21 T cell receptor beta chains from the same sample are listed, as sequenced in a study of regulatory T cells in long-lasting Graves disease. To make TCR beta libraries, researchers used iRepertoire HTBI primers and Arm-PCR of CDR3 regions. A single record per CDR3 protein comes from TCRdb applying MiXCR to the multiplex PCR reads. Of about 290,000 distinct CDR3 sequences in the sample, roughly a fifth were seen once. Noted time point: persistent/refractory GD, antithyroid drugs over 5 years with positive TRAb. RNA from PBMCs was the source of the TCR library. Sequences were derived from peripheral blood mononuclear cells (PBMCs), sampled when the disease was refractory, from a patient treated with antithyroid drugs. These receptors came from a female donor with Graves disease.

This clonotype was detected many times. CDR3 in DNA: TGTGCCAGCAGCTCCGAAATTGCTCCGACAGGAAGCTCCTACGAGCAGTACTTC. Amino acid sequence: CASSSEIAPTGSSYEQYF. This chain connects TRBV11-2 to TRBJ2-7; TRBD1 is a possible D gene (6 bases). The CDR3 sequence is 18 residues long. Deletions cut 4 bases from V and 0 bases from J, with 22 bases between. In germline, CDR1 is SGHAT, CDR2 FQNNGV.

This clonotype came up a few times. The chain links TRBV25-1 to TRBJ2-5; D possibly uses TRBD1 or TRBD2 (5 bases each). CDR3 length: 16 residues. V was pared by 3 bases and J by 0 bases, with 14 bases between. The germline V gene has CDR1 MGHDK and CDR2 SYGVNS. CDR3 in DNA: TGTGCCAGCAGTGACTTCGGGACCGAGTACCAAGAGACCCAGTACTTC. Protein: CASSDFGTEYQETQYF.

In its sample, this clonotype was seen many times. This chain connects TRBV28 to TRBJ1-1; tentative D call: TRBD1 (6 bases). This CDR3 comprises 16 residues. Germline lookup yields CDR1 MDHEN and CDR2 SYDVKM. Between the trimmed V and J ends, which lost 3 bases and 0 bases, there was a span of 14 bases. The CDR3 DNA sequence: TGTGCCAGCAGTTTGGTCAGGGGCCGGGTGAACACTGAAGCTTTCTTT. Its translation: CASSLVRGRVNTEAFF.

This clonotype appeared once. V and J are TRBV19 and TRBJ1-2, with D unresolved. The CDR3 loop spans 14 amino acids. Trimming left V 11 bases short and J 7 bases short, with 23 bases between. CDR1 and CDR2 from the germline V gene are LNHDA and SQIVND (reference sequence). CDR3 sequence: CAARRADYDGGYTF. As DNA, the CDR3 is TGTGCCGCCCGGCGGGCAGATTATGATGGTGGCTACACCTTC.

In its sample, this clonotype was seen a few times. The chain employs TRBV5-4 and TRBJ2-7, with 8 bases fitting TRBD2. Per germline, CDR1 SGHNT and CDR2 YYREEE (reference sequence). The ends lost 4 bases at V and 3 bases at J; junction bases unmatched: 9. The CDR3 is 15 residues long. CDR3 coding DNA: TGTGCCAGCAGCCCCAGCGGGAGCCAAAACTACGAGCAGTACTTC. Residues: CASSPSGSQNYEQYF.

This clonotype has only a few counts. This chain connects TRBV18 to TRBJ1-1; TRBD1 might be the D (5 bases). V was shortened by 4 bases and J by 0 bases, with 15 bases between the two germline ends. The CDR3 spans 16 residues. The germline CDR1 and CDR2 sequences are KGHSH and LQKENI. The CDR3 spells CASSRAGGELNTEAFF. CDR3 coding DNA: TGTGCCAGCTCACGCGCGGGAGGGGAGCTGAACACTGAAGCTTTCTTT.

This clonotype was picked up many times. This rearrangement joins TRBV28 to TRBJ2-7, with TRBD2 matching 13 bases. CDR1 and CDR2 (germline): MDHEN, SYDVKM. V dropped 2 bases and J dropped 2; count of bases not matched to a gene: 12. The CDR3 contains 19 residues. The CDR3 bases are TGTGCCAGCAGTTTAGAGACTAGCGGGAGGTCCTTACCTACCTACGAGCAGTACTTC. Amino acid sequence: CASSLETSGRSLPTYEQYF.

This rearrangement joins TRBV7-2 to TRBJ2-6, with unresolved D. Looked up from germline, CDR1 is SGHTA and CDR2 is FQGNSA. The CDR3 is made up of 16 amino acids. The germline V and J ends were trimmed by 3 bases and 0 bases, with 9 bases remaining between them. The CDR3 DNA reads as TGTGCCAGCAGCTTTGGAATGTACTCTGGGGCCAACGTCCTGACTTTC. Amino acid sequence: CASSFGMYSGANVLTF.

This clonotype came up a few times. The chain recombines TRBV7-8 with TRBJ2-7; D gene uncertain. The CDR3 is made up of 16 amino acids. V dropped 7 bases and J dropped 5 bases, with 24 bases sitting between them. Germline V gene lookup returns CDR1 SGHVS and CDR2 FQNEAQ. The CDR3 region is CASNQEATPRPHEQYF. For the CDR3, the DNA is TGTGCCAGCAACCAAGAGGCGACACCCCGCCCCCACGAGCAGTACTTC.

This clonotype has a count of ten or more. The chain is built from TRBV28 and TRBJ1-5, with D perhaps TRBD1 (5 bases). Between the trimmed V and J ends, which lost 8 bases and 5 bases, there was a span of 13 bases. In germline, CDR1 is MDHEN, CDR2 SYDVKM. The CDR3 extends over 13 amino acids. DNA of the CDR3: TGTGCCAGCCAAGCCGGGGCTCATCAGCCCCAGCATTTT. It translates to CASQAGAHQPQHF.

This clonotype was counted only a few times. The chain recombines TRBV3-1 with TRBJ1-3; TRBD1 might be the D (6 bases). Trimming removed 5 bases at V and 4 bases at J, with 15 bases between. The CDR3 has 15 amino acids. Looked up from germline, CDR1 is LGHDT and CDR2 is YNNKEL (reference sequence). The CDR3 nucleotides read TGTGCCAGCAGCTCCGCCACAGGGTGGGGAAACACCATATATTTT. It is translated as CASSSATGWGNTIYF.

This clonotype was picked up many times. The CDR3 sequence is CASSATSGNLPEAFF. The DNA for the CDR3 is TGTGCCAGCAGTGCCACCTCAGGGAATCTCCCTGAAGCTTTCTTT. This chain uses TRBV6-1 with TRBJ1-1, with a weak D call TRBD1 (5 bases). From germline, CDR1 is MNHNS and CDR2 SASEGT. Trimming took off 4 bases at V and 6 bases at J, with 18 bases between the two ends. The CDR3 length is 15 residues.

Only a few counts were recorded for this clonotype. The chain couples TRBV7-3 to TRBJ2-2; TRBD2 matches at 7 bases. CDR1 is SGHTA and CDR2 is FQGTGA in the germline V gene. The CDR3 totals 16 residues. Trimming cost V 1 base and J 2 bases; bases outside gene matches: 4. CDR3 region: CASSLRGDYNTGELFF. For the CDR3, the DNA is TGTGCCAGCAGCTTAAGGGGGGACTACAACACCGGGGAGCTGTTTTTT.

Here the CDR3 reads CASSIVGERLFPHQPQHF. CDR3 coding DNA: TGTGCCAGTAGTATAGTTGGTGAGAGGTTGTTCCCCCATCAGCCCCAGCATTTT. The chain couples TRBV19 to TRBJ1-5; unclear D gene. V was trimmed by 1 base and J by 5 bases, leaving 21 bases between them. The CDR3 contains 18 residues. Per the germline V gene, CDR1 is LNHDA and CDR2 is SQIVND (reference sequence).

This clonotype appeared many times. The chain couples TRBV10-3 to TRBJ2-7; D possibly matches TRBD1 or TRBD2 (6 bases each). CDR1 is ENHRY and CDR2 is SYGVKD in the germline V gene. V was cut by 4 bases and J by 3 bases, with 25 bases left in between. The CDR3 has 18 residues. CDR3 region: CAISGGPRRGPTSYEQYF. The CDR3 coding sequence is TGTGCCATCAGTGGGGGGCCACGGCGGGGACCTACGAGCTACGAGCAGTACTTC.

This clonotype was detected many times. CDR3 nucleotides: TGTGCCAGCAGTCCCGGGGAGTACGAGCAGTACTTC. Protein: CASSPGEYEQYF. The chain is built from TRBV2 and TRBJ2-7, with D perhaps matching TRBD2 (5 bases). Looked up from germline, CDR1 is SNHLY and CDR2 is FYNNEI. This CDR3 region has 12 residues. V was trimmed by 5 bases and J by 4 bases, leaving 9 bases between them.

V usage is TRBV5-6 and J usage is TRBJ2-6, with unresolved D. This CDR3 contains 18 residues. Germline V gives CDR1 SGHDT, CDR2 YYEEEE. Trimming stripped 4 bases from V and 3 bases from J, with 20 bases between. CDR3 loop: CASSTKDGFFFGANVLTF. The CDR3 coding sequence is TGTGCCAGCAGCACCAAGGACGGATTCTTTTTTGGGGCCAACGTCCTGACTTTC.

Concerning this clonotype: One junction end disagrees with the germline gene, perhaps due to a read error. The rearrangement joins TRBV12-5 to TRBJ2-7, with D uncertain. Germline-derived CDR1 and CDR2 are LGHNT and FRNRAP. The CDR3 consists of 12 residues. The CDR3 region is CASGSDSYEQHF. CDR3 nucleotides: TGTGCTAGTGGTTCCGATTCCTACGAGCAGCACTTC.

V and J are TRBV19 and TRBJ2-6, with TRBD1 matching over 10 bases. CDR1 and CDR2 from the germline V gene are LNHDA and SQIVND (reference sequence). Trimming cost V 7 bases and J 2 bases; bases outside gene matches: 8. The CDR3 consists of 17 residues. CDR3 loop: CASNPDRGTAGANVLTF. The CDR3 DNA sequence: TGTGCCAGTAACCCGGACAGGGGGACGGCTGGGGCCAACGTCCTGACTTTC.

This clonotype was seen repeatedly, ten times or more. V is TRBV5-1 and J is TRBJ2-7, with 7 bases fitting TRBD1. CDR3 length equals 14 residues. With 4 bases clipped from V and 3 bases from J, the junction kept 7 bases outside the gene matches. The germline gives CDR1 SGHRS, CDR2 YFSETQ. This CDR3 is CASSTRTGNYEQYF. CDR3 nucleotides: TGCGCCAGCAGCACGCGGACAGGTAACTACGAGCAGTACTTC.

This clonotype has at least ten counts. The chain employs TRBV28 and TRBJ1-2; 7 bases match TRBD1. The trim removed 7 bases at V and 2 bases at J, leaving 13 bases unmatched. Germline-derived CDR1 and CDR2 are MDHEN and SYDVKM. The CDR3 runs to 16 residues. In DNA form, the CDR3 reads TGTGCCAGCACCCGAACCGGGACAGAGGGGAACTATGGCTACACCTTC. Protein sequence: CASTRTGTEGNYGYTF.